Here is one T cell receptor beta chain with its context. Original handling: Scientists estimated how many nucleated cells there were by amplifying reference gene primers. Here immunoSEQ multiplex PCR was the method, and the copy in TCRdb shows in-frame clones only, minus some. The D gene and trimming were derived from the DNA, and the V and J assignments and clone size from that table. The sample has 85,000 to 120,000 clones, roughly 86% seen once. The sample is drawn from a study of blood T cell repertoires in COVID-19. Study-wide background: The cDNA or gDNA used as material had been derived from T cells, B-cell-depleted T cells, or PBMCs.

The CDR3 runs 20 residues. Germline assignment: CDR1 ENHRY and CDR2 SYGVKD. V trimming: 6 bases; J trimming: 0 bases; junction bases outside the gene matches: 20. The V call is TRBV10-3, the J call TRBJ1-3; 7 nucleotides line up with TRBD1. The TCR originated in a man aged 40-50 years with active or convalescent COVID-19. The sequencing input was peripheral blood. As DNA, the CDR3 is TGTGCCATCAGGACAACAACTTCCACGGGACAGTCATCCTCTGGAAACACCATATATTTT. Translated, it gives CAIRTTTSTGQSSSGNTIYF.